The 31 T cell receptor beta chains given below trace back to one sample, sequenced in a study of shared clonotypes between healthy human individuals. Profiled with immunoSEQ multiplex PCR; TCRdb holds only in-frame clones, not every one. The sample holds about 990,000 clones, approximately 80% seen once. Sequenced input: memory CD4+ T cells from PBMCs. Described subset: CD45RA-negative fraction. The receptor set was obtained from a man aged 18-30 years in good health. Some clones in this sample may be carry-over from other donors' samples.

In this sample, this clone turned up a few times. This rearrangement joins TRBV11-2 to TRBJ2-4, with D possibly TRBD2 on 5 matching bases. The germline V gene encodes CDR1 SGHAT and CDR2 FQNNGV. Deletions cut 4 bases from V and 6 bases from J, with 13 bases between. The CDR3 sequence is 14 residues long. The CDR3 spells CASSWELSLNIQYF. The DNA of the CDR3 is TGTGCCAGCAGCTGGGAGCTCTCCCTAAACATTCAGTACTTC.

The J gene is TRBJ2-3, the V gene TRBV4-1; the D gene is possibly TRBD2 (5 bases). The CDR3 runs 15 residues. The germline V and J ends were trimmed by 1 base and 5 bases, with 13 bases remaining between them. Germline V lookup: CDR1 MGHRA, CDR2 YSYEKL. Here the CDR3 reads CASSQASFLGDTQYF. The CDR3 nucleotides are TGCGCCAGCAGCCAAGCTAGCTTCCTGGGAGATACGCAGTATTTT.

The chain is built from TRBV5-1 and TRBJ2-2; 7 bases map to TRBD1. V lost 4 bases and J lost 0; bases outside the gene matches: 3. This CDR3 region has 15 residues. Germline V lookup: CDR1 SGHRS, CDR2 YFSETQ. CDR3 sequence: CASSPDRTNTGELFF. CDR3 nucleotide sequence: TGCGCCAGCAGCCCGGACAGGACGAACACCGGGGAGCTGTTTTTT.

The genes are TRBV28 and TRBJ1-4, with D possibly matching TRBD1 (6 bases). The germline V and J ends were trimmed by 4 bases and 8 bases, with 14 bases remaining between them. The CDR3 is 14 residues long. Looked up from germline, CDR1 is MDHEN and CDR2 is SYDVKM. CDR3 sequence: CASSSNRVREKLFF. For the CDR3, the DNA is TGTGCCAGCAGTTCCAACAGGGTTCGCGAAAAACTGTTTTTT.

This clone has only one observation. The rearrangement joins TRBV5-1 to TRBJ2-7, with D tentatively TRBD1 or TRBD2 (5 bases each). The CDR3 covers 14 residues. CDR1 and CDR2 (germline): SGHRS, YFSETQ. Trimming cost V 4 bases and J 6 bases, with 17 bases left between them. The DNA of the CDR3 is TGCGCCAGCAGCACGGGACCTTCGCTTAGCGAGCAGTACTTC. Translated: CASSTGPSLSEQYF.

This clone was observed a single time. The J gene is TRBJ2-1, the V gene TRBV25-1; 7 bases match TRBD2. The CDR3 runs to 17 residues. CDR1 is MGHDK and CDR2 is SYGVNS in the germline V gene. Germline trimming cut 1 base from V and 1 base from J; bases unmatched to any gene: 7. In nucleotides, the CDR3 is TGTGCCAGCAGTGAATGGGGGGGGAGACGGTCCTACAATGAGCAGTTCTTC. Translation gives CASSEWGGRRSYNEQFF. Full variable domain (remainder filled in from reference TRBV25-1 and TRBJ2-1): EADIYQTPRYLVIGTGKKITLECSQTMGHDKMYWYQQDPGMELHLIHYSYGVNSTEKGDLSSESTVSRIRTEHFPLTLESARPSHTSQYLCASSEWGGRRSYNEQFFGPGTRLTVL.

The genes are TRBV5-1 and TRBJ2-2, with D unresolved. Germline V lookup: CDR1 SGHRS, CDR2 YFSETQ. V was clipped by 2 bases and J by 8 bases, with 13 bases between them. This CDR3 has 14 amino acids. CDR3 sequence: CASSFGYVPGELFF. The CDR3 coding sequence is TGCGCCAGCAGCTTTGGATATGTCCCGGGGGAGCTGTTTTTT. The whole variable domain, filled in from reference TRBV5-1 and TRBJ2-2, reads KAGVTQTPRYLIKTRGQQVTLSCSPISGHRSVSWYQQTPGQGLQFLFEYFSETQRNKGNFPGRFSGRQFSNSRSEMNVSTLELGDSALYLCASSFGYVPGELFFGEGSRLTVL.

In this sample, this clone turned up once. A much more abundant neighbour one base away suggests this may be a read error. The identical CDR3 is also encoded by other nucleotide sequences in the sample. The CDR3 region has the DNA TGTGCCAGCAGGGGGGACGGTTATGGCTACACCTTC. Protein: CASRGDGYGYTF. The chain is built from TRBV2 and TRBJ1-2, with a possible D match to TRBD1 (5 bases). The CDR3 contains 12 residues. Germline V gives CDR1 SNHLY, CDR2 FYNNEI. Between the trimmed V and J ends, which lost 6 bases and 5 bases, there was a span of 10 bases.

The V call is TRBV5-4, the J call TRBJ2-3; 9 bases line up with TRBD2. The ends lost 3 bases at V and 2 bases at J; junction bases unmatched: 7. CDR1 SGHNT and CDR2 YYREEE come from the germline V gene (reference sequence). The CDR3 has 16 residues. CDR3 DNA: TGTGCCAGCAGCTGGGGCGCGGGAGGGGACACAGATACGCAGTATTTT. Its translation is CASSWGAGGDTDTQYF.

The V call is TRBV9, the J call TRBJ2-5, with 8 bases lining up with TRBD1. This CDR3 has 15 residues. Germline CDR1 reads SGDLS; CDR2 reads YYNGEE. V trimming: 7 bases; J trimming: 3 bases; junction bases outside the gene matches: 11. CDR3 in amino acids: CASGTGKLGEETQYF. The CDR3 coding sequence is TGTGCCAGCGGGACAGGAAAACTTGGGGAAGAGACCCAGTACTTC.

The rearrangement joins TRBV28 to TRBJ1-4; no clear D. Trimming pared 4 bases from V and 2 bases from J, leaving 8 bases between. The CDR3 sequence is 14 residues long. Per the germline V gene, CDR1 is MDHEN and CDR2 is SYDVKM. CDR3 region: CASSYPPTNEKLFF. In DNA, the CDR3 is TGTGCCAGCAGTTACCCCCCGACTAATGAAAAACTGTTTTTT.

V usage is TRBV2 and J usage is TRBJ2-5; the D is unclear. Trimming removed 6 bases at V and 5 bases at J, with 22 bases between. The CDR3 runs 16 residues. Germline V lookup: CDR1 SNHLY, CDR2 FYNNEI. In nucleotides, the CDR3 is TGTGCCAGCAGCGCACAACCCGGCGTCCTTGGTGAGACCCAGTACTTC. Translation gives CASSAQPGVLGETQYF.

As concerns this clone: The missing conserved phenylalanine or tryptophan at the end of this CDR3 makes a read error likely. The V call is TRBV7-2, the J call TRBJ2-4; maybe TRBD1 (6 bases). Looked up from germline, CDR1 is SGHTA and CDR2 is FQGNSA. V was trimmed by 5 bases and J by 7 bases, leaving 12 bases between them. The CDR3 is made up of 13 amino acids. CDR3: CASSNDRSNIQYL. CDR3 in DNA: TGTGCCAGCAGCAACGACAGGTCCAACATTCAGTACCTC.

As for this clone: Other DNA variants within this sample encode the same CDR3. The chain joins TRBV29-1 to TRBJ1-2; TRBD1 is a possible D gene (5 bases). CDR1 SQVTM and CDR2 ANQGSEA come from the germline V gene. The CDR3 covers 11 residues. The ends were cut back, 6 bases at V and 4 bases at J, with 9 bases in the middle. The CDR3 nucleotides are TGCAGCGTGGACGGGACCTATGGCTACACCTTC. Translating gives CSVDGTYGYTF.

This rearrangement joins TRBV29-1 to TRBJ2-7; 9 nucleotides agree with TRBD1. The CDR3 has 13 amino acids. Germline-derived CDR1 and CDR2 are SQVTM and ANQGSEA. The trim removed 4 bases at V and 2 bases at J, leaving 3 bases unmatched. The CDR3 sequence: CSVARDRAYEQYF. In nucleotides, the CDR3 is TGCAGCGTTGCCCGGGACAGGGCCTACGAGCAGTACTTC.

This sequence joins TRBV5-1 and TRBJ2-1; the match to TRBD1 covers 8 bases. The CDR3 runs 16 residues. V lost 0 bases and J lost 3; bases outside the gene matches: 5. Germline V gene sequence: CDR1 SGHRS, CDR2 YFSETQ. This CDR3 reads CASSLAAGGVYNEQFF. The CDR3 nucleotides read TGCGCCAGCAGCTTGGCGGCAGGGGGCGTCTACAATGAGCAGTTCTTC.

This clone was counted a single time. The genes are TRBV5-1 and TRBJ2-5; TRBD2 agrees at 10 bases. V shed 4 bases and J 5 bases; nucleotides not matched to a gene: 14. This CDR3 region has 17 residues. CDR1 SGHRS and CDR2 YFSETQ come from the germline V gene. CDR3 region: CASSQSSAGGPWETQYF. The DNA of the CDR3 is TGCGCCAGCAGCCAATCTTCAGCGGGAGGGCCTTGGGAGACCCAGTACTTC.

V and J are TRBV27 and TRBJ2-5; D is perhaps TRBD2 (5 bases). This CDR3 has 14 amino acids. V shed 4 bases and J shed 5 bases, with 14 bases lying between them. Germline assignment: CDR1 MNHEY and CDR2 SMNVEV (reference sequence). The CDR3 protein is CASSSPGGLETQYF. CDR3 sequence (DNA): TGTGCCAGCAGTTCCCCCGGCGGGCTGGAGACCCAGTACTTC.

A few counts support this clone. In the same sample, other DNA sequences code for this CDR3. This rearrangement joins TRBV2 to TRBJ1-5, with a weak D call TRBD1 (5 bases). V lost 8 bases and J lost 2, with 10 bases in between. CDR1 and CDR2 from the germline V gene are SNHLY and FYNNEI. The CDR3 extends over 13 amino acids. CDR3 sequence: CASSGDGNQPQHF. The CDR3 nucleotides read TGTGCCAGCTCGGGGGACGGCAATCAGCCCCAGCATTTT. Full variable domain (rest looked up from reference TRBV2 and TRBJ1-5): EPEVTQTPSHQVTQMGQEVILRCVPISNHLYFYWYRQILGQKVEFLVSFYNNEISEKSEIFDDQFSVERPDGSNFTLKIRSTKLEDSAMYFCASSGDGNQPQHFGDGTRLSIL.

The V call is TRBV7-2, the J call TRBJ2-5; 8 bases align to TRBD1. J was trimmed by 6 bases and V by 0 bases; bases with no gene match: 6. CDR1 and CDR2 from the germline V gene are SGHTA and FQGNSA. The CDR3 totals 15 residues. The CDR3 protein is CASSLAGQGFQTQYF. For the CDR3, the DNA is TGTGCCAGCAGCTTAGCTGGACAGGGCTTTCAGACCCAGTACTTC. The entire variable domain, with the rest obtained from reference TRBV7-2 and TRBJ2-5, is as follows: GAGVSQSPSNKVTEKGKDVELRCDPISGHTALYWYRQSLGQGLEFLIYFQGNSAPDKSGLPSDRFSAERTGGSVSTLTIQRTQQEDSAVYLCASSLAGQGFQTQYFGPGTRLLVL.

The V call is TRBV7-6, the J call TRBJ2-7; 9 positions match TRBD1. The CDR3 is 16 residues long. Germline V gene data show CDR1 as SGHVS and CDR2 as FNYEAQ. V was clipped by 5 bases and J by 2 bases; unmatched bases: 10. In nucleotides, the CDR3 is TGTGCCAGCAGCCCGGACGGGGGACAGGGTCCCTACGAGCAGTACTTC. Translated, it gives CASSPDGGQGPYEQYF. The full variable domain, rest sourced from reference TRBV7-6 and TRBJ2-7, is GAGVSQSPRYKVTKRGQDVALRCDPISGHVSLYWYRQALGQGPEFLTYFNYEAQQDKSGLPNDRFSAERPEGSISTLTIQRTEQRDSAMYRCASSPDGGQGPYEQYFGPGTRLTVT.

The rearrangement joins TRBV6-1 to TRBJ2-7; no clear D gene. Trimming stripped 4 bases from V and 3 bases from J, with 7 bases between. The CDR3 runs 12 residues. Germline lookup yields CDR1 MNHNS and CDR2 SASEGT. CDR3 protein: CASSVLLYEQYF. The CDR3 nucleotides are TGTGCCAGCAGTGTCCTCCTCTACGAGCAGTACTTC.

The genes are TRBV7-3 and TRBJ2-7; no clear D. CDR3 length equals 12 residues. Looked up from germline, CDR1 is SGHTA and CDR2 is FQGTGA. V was pared by 0 bases and J by 4 bases, with 4 bases between. Here the CDR3 reads CASSLTGYEQYF. DNA for the CDR3: TGTGCCAGCAGCTTAACCGGATACGAGCAGTACTTC.

V gene TRBV6-1 combines with J gene TRBJ2-3, with TRBD2 matching over 13 bases. Germline CDR1 and CDR2: MNHNS and SASEGT. With V trimmed by 2 bases and J by 6 bases, 8 bases remained unmatched. The CDR3 extends over 17 amino acids. CDR3 in DNA: TGTGCCAGCAGTGAATCACTAGCGGGAGGGCCTGGTGATACGCAGTATTTT. This gives the protein CASSESLAGGPGDTQYF.

V usage is TRBV10-3 and J usage is TRBJ1-6; maybe TRBD1 (5 bases). V lost 3 bases and J lost 10, with 10 bases in between. CDR1 is ENHRY, CDR2 SYGVKD, per germline. The CDR3 extends over 13 amino acids. CDR3 residues: CAISEGHGSPLHF. The DNA for the CDR3 is TGTGCCATCAGTGAAGGACACGGGTCACCCCTCCACTTT.

The chain combines TRBV7-9 with TRBJ2-7; tentatively, D is TRBD2 (5 bases). V was cut by 5 bases and J by 5 bases, with 16 bases left in between. Germline-derived CDR1 and CDR2 are SEHNR and FQNEAQ (reference sequence). The CDR3 totals 14 residues. The CDR3 DNA follows: TGTGCCAGCAGCCCCCGAGGGAGCCTCGACGAGCAGTACTTC. Translating gives CASSPRGSLDEQYF.

V and J are TRBV18 and TRBJ2-2; no clear D. The CDR3 is made up of 16 amino acids. Trimming removed 2 bases from V and 0 bases from J, with 10 bases in between. The V gene's germline CDR1 is KGHSH and CDR2 LQKENI. This CDR3 is CASSPMAAANTGELFF. The DNA of the CDR3 is TGTGCCAGCTCACCAATGGCCGCGGCGAACACCGGGGAGCTGTTTTTT.

The J gene is TRBJ2-3, the V gene TRBV7-8; 15 bases fit TRBD2. Germline trimming cut 4 bases from V and 5 bases from J; bases unmatched to any gene: 7. Per germline, CDR1 SGHVS and CDR2 FQNEAQ. The CDR3 consists of 17 residues. The CDR3 coding sequence is TGTGCCAGCAGCTGGGGGCCGGGACTAGCGGGAGGAGATACGCAGTATTTT. Its translation: CASSWGPGLAGGDTQYF.

The chain employs TRBV5-1 and TRBJ1-5; TRBD1 might be the D (6 bases). Germline values: CDR1 SGHRS, CDR2 YFSETQ. Trimming removed 1 base at V and 0 bases at J, with 14 bases between. The CDR3 sequence is 17 residues long. The chain's CDR3 is CASSLIPQGYSNQPQHF. The CDR3 DNA follows: TGCGCCAGCAGCTTGATACCTCAGGGGTATAGCAATCAGCCCCAGCATTTT.

This clone was found once. The V and J genes are TRBV7-9 and TRBJ1-5, with 7 bases aligning to TRBD1. Germline assignment: CDR1 SEHNR and CDR2 FQNEAQ (reference sequence). Trimming removed 1 base from V and 2 bases from J; junction bases left unmatched: 14. The CDR3 consists of 19 residues. The DNA of the CDR3 is TGTGCCAGCAGCTTAGATGGCGGGTCCCGGACAGGTCGCAATCAGCCCCAGCATTTT. It codes for CASSLDGGSRTGRNQPQHF.

The V gene is TRBV7-6, the J gene TRBJ2-1, with no clear D. The CDR3 is 12 residues long. Germline V gene sequence: CDR1 SGHVS, CDR2 FNYEAQ. V was cut by 1 base and J by 10 bases, with 8 bases left in between. Written as DNA, the CDR3 is TGTGCCAGCAGCTTAGAGGCAGCGGAGCAGTTCTTC. This encodes CASSLEAAEQFF.